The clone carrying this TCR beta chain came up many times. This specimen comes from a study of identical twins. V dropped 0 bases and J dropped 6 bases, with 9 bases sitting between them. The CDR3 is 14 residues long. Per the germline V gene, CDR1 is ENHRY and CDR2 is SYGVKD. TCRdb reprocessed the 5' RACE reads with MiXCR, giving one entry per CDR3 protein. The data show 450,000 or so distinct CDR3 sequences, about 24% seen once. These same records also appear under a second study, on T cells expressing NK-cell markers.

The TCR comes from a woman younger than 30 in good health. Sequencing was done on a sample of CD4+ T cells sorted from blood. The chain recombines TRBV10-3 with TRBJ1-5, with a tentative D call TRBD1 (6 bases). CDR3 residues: CAISESSGAQPQHF. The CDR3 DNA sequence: TGTGCCATCAGTGAGTCGTCGGGGGCTCAGCCCCAGCATTTT.